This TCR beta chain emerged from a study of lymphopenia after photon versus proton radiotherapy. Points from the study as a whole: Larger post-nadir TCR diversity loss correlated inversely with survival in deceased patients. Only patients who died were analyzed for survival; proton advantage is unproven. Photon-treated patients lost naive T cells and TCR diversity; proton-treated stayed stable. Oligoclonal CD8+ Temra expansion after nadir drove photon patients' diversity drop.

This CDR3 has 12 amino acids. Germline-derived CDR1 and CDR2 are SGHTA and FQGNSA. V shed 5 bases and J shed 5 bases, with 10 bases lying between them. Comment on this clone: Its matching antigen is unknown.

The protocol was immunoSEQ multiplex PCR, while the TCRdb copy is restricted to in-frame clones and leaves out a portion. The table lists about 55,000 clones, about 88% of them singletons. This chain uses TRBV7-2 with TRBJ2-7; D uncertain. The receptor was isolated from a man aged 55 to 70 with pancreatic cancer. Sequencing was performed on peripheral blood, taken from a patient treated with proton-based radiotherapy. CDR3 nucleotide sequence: TGTGCCAGCAGCCCCCAAAGGGACGAGCAGTACTTC. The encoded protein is CASSPQRDEQYF.